This TCR beta chain appears in the sequencing data of a study of blood T cells in healthy people across ages. Combining a sample-barcoded 5' primer with a J-beta primer mix, a second PCR ran for 7 to 11 cycles. TCRdb ran MiXCR on the 5' RACE reads and lists one entry per CDR3 protein. The data show about 1.4 million distinct CDR3 sequences, around 55% seen once. V shed 6 bases and J shed 10 bases, with 26 bases lying between them. CDR3 length: 15 residues. Germline V gives CDR1 DFQATT, CDR2 SNEGSKA (reference sequence). Peripheral blood samples of around 9.3 milliliters were drawn from each donor. The clonotype was recovered from a man between 18 and 35 years old in good health. The sample taken for sequencing was blood. The chain combines TRBV20-1 with TRBJ2-3, with D unresolved. CDR3 amino acids: CSAPSELASVRAQYF. The CDR3 DNA follows: TGCAGTGCCCCGAGTGAGCTGGCATCCGTTCGTGCGCAGTATTTT.